This T cell receptor (beta chain) was captured in a study of regulatory T cells in long-lasting Graves disease. This CDR3 region has 13 residues. Germline-derived CDR1 and CDR2 are SNHLY and FYNNEI. V was cut by 5 bases and J by 7 bases, with 15 bases left in between. This clonotype has ten or more counts. The TCR beta library used iRepertoire HTBI primers with Arm-PCR amplification of CDR3. MiXCR was run by TCRdb on the multiplex PCR reads, yielding one entry per CDR3 protein. The sample has approximately 470,000 distinct CDR3 sequences; about 17% are singletons. Time point: newly diagnosed GD, antithyroid drugs for less than 3 months. The TCR library was prepared using RNA isolated from PBMCs. These records were also assigned to another study, of T cells in Graves' hyperthyroidism and ophthalmopathy.

This receptor was obtained from a man aged 35-49 years with Graves disease. The material sequenced was peripheral blood mononuclear cells (PBMCs), taken at new diagnosis, from a patient treated with antithyroid drugs. The genes are TRBV2 and TRBJ2-7; D is perhaps TRBD1 (6 bases). Here the CDR3 reads CASSPNGQPEQYF. In DNA form, the CDR3 reads TGTGCCAGCAGTCCTAACGGACAGCCTGAGCAGTACTTC.